The source of this T cell receptor (beta chain) is a study of blood T cells in healthy people across ages (dated by TCRdb to the mid-2010s). Regarding the complete study: In model experiments, roughly one uniquely barcoded TCR beta cDNA molecule per two T cells was captured by template switching. Age-related changes in TCR beta repertoire diversity were measured in the study by deep sequencing normalized with unique cDNA molecular identifiers. The donors were split into four age groups: young (average around 15 years), middle-aged (about 40), aged (more than 55) and long-lived (82). Donors of different ages were randomly distributed across sequencing lanes to avoid experimental bias. The study analyzed two additional independent replicas of 1 million unique cDNA reads from the same blood draw for two donors, one aged 18 to 29 and one aged 80 or older. On the study overall, not on this receptor specifically: Total diversity estimates from one million sequenced T cells were considered lower bounds and underestimates. Conclusive comparison of naive and antigen-experienced compartments was prevented by the profiling of bulk unsorted PBMCs. There was a strong correlation between observed TCR beta diversity and the percentage of naive T cells measured by flow cytometry. As age increased, observed TCR beta diversity per million T cells dropped in a roughly linear way, and a significant reduction was already evident by age about 40. The CMV infection status of donors was not known, potentially confounding age-related changes in expanded clonotypes. Compared with the aged group, the long-lived group had more naive CD4+ T cells, fewer expanded clones and increased TCR diversity, a pattern suggesting age selection.

A remark on this clonotype: The antigen it recognizes is unknown. Base qualities are not at hand, and no much larger clone is one base apart.

CDR1 and CDR2 are read off the germline V gene as ENHRY and SYGVKD. Deletion took 3 bases off V and 4 bases off J, with a span of 12 bases between the germline ends. The CDR3 starts with the cysteine, ends with the phenylalanine, and has 14 residues. Only CDR3 DNA remains: 42 bases, in frame from the first base. The receptor library was made with 5' RACE. The sequencing machine was an Illumina HiSeq 2500. A second PCR of roughly 7 to 11 cycles was performed with a sample-barcoded 5' primer and a J-beta primer mix. Each TCR beta cDNA molecule received a unique molecular identifier from a template-switch 5' adaptor carrying 12 random nucleotides. Each sample yielded at least 2.5 million CDR3-containing paired-end reads. The Mint cDNA synthesis kit, primed by a TRBC-specific oligonucleotide, was used to synthesize first-strand cDNA from all RNA. After uracil-DNA glycosylase treatment, a first 18-cycle PCR used universal primers M1SS and BC2_uni_R on all cDNA. From the authors' description of their analysis: Normalization of each sample was performed by random selection of 1 million high-quality reads, each carrying a distinct molecular identifier. Instead of being binned into consensus sequences, reads that shared molecular identifiers were thrown out. MiTCR, run with a Q25 quality threshold and the strictest error-elimination algorithm, handled CDR3 identification, clonotype clustering and error correction. Lower-bound total TCR beta diversity was estimated with a nonparametric unseen species model using Euler transformation. Starting from the raw public reads, TCRdb applied fastp trimming at Q25, assembled clones with MiXCR and retained in-frame beta chains. A single entry per CDR3 protein holds the most common genes and DNA from its merged rows. TCRdb assigned the V and J calls; the authors' analysis was not used. Recorded for this sample are about 780,000 distinct CDR3 sequences; around 45% of them occurred a single time. In total, the top ten clones hold approximately 18% of the sample.

The approximately 41 donors, aged roughly 6 to 95 years, were systemically healthy Caucasian individuals from Russia. Around 10 milliliters of peripheral blood were collected from each donor into EDTA-treated Vacutainer tubes. Ficoll-Paque density-gradient centrifugation was used to isolate PBMCs, with at least 7 million per sample. Trizol reagent was used to extract total RNA from the PBMCs, yielding at least 5.5 micrograms per sample. The percentages of naive CD45RAhigh/CD27high T cells were determined by flow cytometry on a PBMC aliquot from every donor. The chain was built from TRBV10-3 and TRBJ1-2; the D gene is possibly TRBD1, with 5 bases matching. The clonotype was recovered from a man aged 80 or over in good health. The sequenced sample was blood. The CDR3 protein: CAISEGQGGYGYTF. The DNA reads TGTGCCATCAGTGAAGGCCAGGGCGGCTATGGCTACACCTTC.